This T cell receptor (beta chain) was identified during a study of control samples from healthy donors and cancer patients (dated by TCRdb to 2020 to 2021). Spanning cysteine to phenylalanine, the CDR3 consists of 13 amino acids. The sequence is cut down to CDR3 DNA, 39 bases in frame from base 1. Per the germline V gene (reference sequence), LGHDT is the CDR1 and YNNKEL is the CDR2. V loses 4 bases, J loses 8 bases, and the germline ends lie 14 bases apart. On this clone: Its antigen remains unidentified. Base qualities are not at hand, and no much larger clone is one base apart.

Library creation used the immunoSEQ multiplex PCR assay. The immuneACCESS repertoire file appears here via TCRdb, limited to in-frame rearrangements. These files lack a portion of the clones; in checked studies, under half of the deficit traces to unresolved V genes, and the cause of the others is not known. The sample includes fewer than 90,000 clones, with around 87% observed a single time. The ten top clones hold roughly 20% of the sample. This TCR came from a man aged 50 or older in good health. The sample comprised blood. Recombination linked TRBV3-1 (or the pseudogene TRBV3-2) to TRBJ1-1; the D gene remains uncertain. The CDR3 region has the sequence CASSPTGSLEAFF. The bases read TGTGCCAGCAGCCCCACGGGAAGCCTGGAAGCTTTCTTT.